The T cell receptor beta chain described here comes from a study of cytomegalovirus exposure and HLA in healthy donors. At the level of the study: Among around 400 genotyped donors, approximately 80% fell in the Caucasian-associated ancestry cluster.

Primers included in the PCR were 60 Vbeta and 13 Jbeta primers. Generated by immunoSEQ multiplex PCR, the TCRdb table keeps only in-frame clones and is missing some. The table shows about 160,000 clones, with around four fifths occurring only once. V gave up 0 bases and J gave up 4 bases, with 12 bases separating them. The CDR3 loop spans 15 amino acids. The germline CDR1 and CDR2 sequences are MNHEY and SMNVEV (reference sequence). With respect to this clone: Its target is unknown.

Points from the study as a whole: Being indistinguishable, some V segments were excluded, TRBV6-2 and TRBV6-3 among them. Most TCR beta V segments were productive about 87% or about 30% of the time in an earlier analysis. As a later analysis revealed, the rate of TCR association differed by HLA locus, with DRB1 most and HLA-C fewest.

The chain uses TRBV27 and TRBJ1-2; D is perhaps TRBD1 (5 bases). This clonotype originated in a girl aged 2-10 years in good health and CMV-seropositive. Material: PBMCs. CDR3: CASSLSQQQVYGYTF. In nucleotides, the CDR3 is TGTGCCAGCAGTTTATCCCAACAACAGGTCTATGGCTACACCTTC.